This T cell receptor beta chain was captured by sequencing in a study of blood T cell repertoires in COVID-19. Study-level information: COVID-19 samples from acute and convalescent phases originated in the United States, Italy and Spain.

The CDR3 has 13 amino acids. Deletions cut 3 bases from V and 0 bases from J, with 3 bases between. In the original processing: From reference gene primer amplification, estimates of nucleated cell counts were derived. Clones were sequenced by immunoSEQ multiplex PCR, and TCRdb holds only the in-frame ones, with some missing. The DNA was the basis for D and trimming; V, J and clone size are from that table. The data contain tens of thousands of clones, 75% to 95% of them singletons. What was sequenced was peripheral blood. V and J are TRBV12-3 or TRBV12-4 and TRBJ2-4; D ambiguous. This clonotype was sampled from a human donor with active COVID-19. The donor label of this sample is uncertain. CDR3 residues: CASSFLAKNIQYF. The CDR3 coding sequence is TGTGCCAGCAGTTTTCTAGCCAAAAACATTCAGTACTTC.